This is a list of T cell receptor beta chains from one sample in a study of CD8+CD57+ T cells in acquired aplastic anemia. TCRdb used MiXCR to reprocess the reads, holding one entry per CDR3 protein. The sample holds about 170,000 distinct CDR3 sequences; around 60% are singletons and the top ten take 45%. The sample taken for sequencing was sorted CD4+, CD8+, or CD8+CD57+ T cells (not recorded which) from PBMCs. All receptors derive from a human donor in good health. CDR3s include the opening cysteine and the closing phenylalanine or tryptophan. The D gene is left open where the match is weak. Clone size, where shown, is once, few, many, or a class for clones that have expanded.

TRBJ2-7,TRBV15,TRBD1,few,TGTGCCACCAGCTCCTTGAGGGACAGTAGCTCCTACGAGCAGTACTTC,CATSSLRDSSSYEQYF
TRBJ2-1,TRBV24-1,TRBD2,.,TGTGCCACCAGTGAGGGTGGAAGGGGCGGGGGTGGTGAGCAGTTCTTC,CATSEGGRGGGGEQFF
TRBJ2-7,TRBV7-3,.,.,TGTGCCACCAGCAGAGATATCAGTTACCCCTACGAGCAGTACTTC,CATSRDISYPYEQYF
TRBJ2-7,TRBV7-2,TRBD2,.,TGTGCCAGCAGCACCAGACTAGCTAGAGAGCAGTACTTC,CASSTRLAREQYF
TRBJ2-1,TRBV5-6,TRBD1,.,TGTGCCAGCAGCTCTACAGGGGTTGATGAGCAGTTCTTC,CASSSTGVDEQFF
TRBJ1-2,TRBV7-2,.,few,TGTGCCAGCAGCTTAGCGTCGGGGGGCGCGTATGGCTACACCTTC,CASSLASGGAYGYTF
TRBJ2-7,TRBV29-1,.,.,TGCAGCGTTGATCTCTCTAGCTTGGACCCCGGGTCCTACGAGCAGTACTTC,CSVDLSSLDPGSYEQYF
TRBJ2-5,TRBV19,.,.,TGTGCCAGTAGTATAGATACCACAGGCGGTGAGACCCAGTACTTC,CASSIDTTGGETQYF
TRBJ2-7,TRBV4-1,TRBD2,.,TGCGCCAGCAGCCAAGCAGGGACTAGCGGACAGGGGTCCTACGAGCAGTACTTC,CASSQAGTSGQGSYEQYF
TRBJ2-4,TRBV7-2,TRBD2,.,TGTGCCAGCAGCTCCGGGACTAGCGGGAACATTCAGTACTTC,CASSSGTSGNIQYF
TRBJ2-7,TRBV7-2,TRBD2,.,TGTGCCAGCAGCATCACTAGCGGGAACTACGAGCAGTACTTC,CASSITSGNYEQYF
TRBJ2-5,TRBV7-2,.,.,TGTGCCAGCCACACATTTCAGGGGGAGACCCAGTACTTC,CASHTFQGETQYF
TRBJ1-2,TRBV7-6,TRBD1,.,TGTGCCAGCAGCTTAACGACAGGGGAATATGGCTACACCTTC,CASSLTTGEYGYTF
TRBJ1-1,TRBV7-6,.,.,TGTGCCAGCAGCTCCGGAGTGGGGAGGACTGAAGCTTTCTTT,CASSSGVGRTEAFF
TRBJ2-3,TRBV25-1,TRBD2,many,TGTGCCAGCAGTGAAGCTCTAGCGGGAGGGAGAACAGATACGCAGTATTTT,CASSEALAGGRTDTQYF
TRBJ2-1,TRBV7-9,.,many,TGTGCCAGCAGCCCTCCGGACCTCTTC,CASSPPDLF
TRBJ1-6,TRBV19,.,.,TGTGCCAGTAGTATCGGGGGACTAGGTTCACCCCTCCACTTT,CASSIGGLGSPLHF
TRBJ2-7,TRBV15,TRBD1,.,TGTGCCACCAGCCTTGGGACAGGTCTTTCCTACGAGCAGCACTTC,CATSLGTGLSYEQHF
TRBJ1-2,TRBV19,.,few,TGTGCCAGTAGTGCAGGTGACGGCTACACCTTC,CASSAGDGYTF
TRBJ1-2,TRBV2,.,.,TGTGCCAGCAGTGAGACACCGAACTATGGCTACACCTTC,CASSETPNYGYTF